The 14 T cell receptor beta chains in this list originate from one sample, sequenced in a study of breast tumors, draining lymph nodes, adjacent tissues. TCRdb recomputed calls from the multiplex PCR reads with MiXCR, one row per CDR3 protein. The sample carries more than 80,000 distinct CDR3 sequences, more than 30% recorded once. Samples came from axillary lymph nodes draining the breast cancer. The specimen sequenced was axillary lymph node tissue. All receptors derive from a female donor with breast cancer. Some clones in this sample may be carry-over from other donors' samples.

The sample holds a few counts of this clonotype. The gene calls are TRBV6-5 and TRBJ2-1; maybe TRBD2 (6 bases). The CDR3 consists of 14 residues. The V end lost 5 bases, the J end lost 3 bases, and 11 bases lay between the germline ends. The germline V gene encodes CDR1 MNHEY and CDR2 SVGAGI. The CDR3 nucleotides read TGTGCCAGCAGTCATCGTAGCGGCTACAATGAGCAGTTCTTC. As protein: CASSHRSGYNEQFF.

V and J are TRBV24-1 and TRBJ2-1; no clear D gene. The CDR3 totals 11 residues. Trimming cost V 5 bases and J 8 bases, with 6 bases left between them. CDR1 KGHDR and CDR2 SFDVKD come from the germline V gene. This CDR3 reads CATSVSHEQFF. The CDR3 DNA is TGTGCCACCAGTGTATCCCATGAGCAGTTCTTC.

This clonotype was recorded many times. The V and J genes are TRBV12-3 or TRBV12-4 and TRBJ1-3; no clear D. V was clipped by 1 base and J by 0 bases, with 4 bases between them. CDR3 size: 14 residues. The CDR3 protein is CASSLGGSGNTIYF. The DNA for the CDR3 is TGTGCCAGCAGTTTAGGCGGCTCTGGAAACACCATATATTTT.

This clonotype was recorded many times. The chain has TRBV18 and TRBJ2-2; TRBD2 matches at 8 bases. CDR3 length: 15 residues. V lost 4 bases, J lost 4 bases, and 5 bases stayed unmatched. Germline CDR1 is KGHSH and CDR2 is LQKENI. As DNA, the CDR3 is TGTGCCAGCTCACAGGGACTAGTAGGCACCGGGGAGCTGTTTTTT. Translating gives CASSQGLVGTGELFF.

At least ten counts were recorded for this clonotype. The genes are TRBV20-1 and TRBJ2-7; TRBD2 agrees at 7 bases. Germline V lookup: CDR1 DFQATT, CDR2 SNEGSKA (reference sequence). The V gene end was trimmed by 6 bases and the J gene end by 0 bases; junction bases not matched to a gene: 8. The CDR3 runs to 14 residues. The CDR3 bases are TGCAGTGCCTTTCTGCGGGAGAGCTCCTACGAGCAGTACTTC. This translates into CSAFLRESSYEQYF.

The rearrangement uses TRBV15 and TRBJ2-1; 9 bases fit TRBD1. The length of the CDR3 is 16 residues. Germline assignment: CDR1 LNHNV and CDR2 YYDKDF (reference sequence). V gave up 3 bases and J gave up 8 bases; unmatched junction bases: 11. As DNA, the CDR3 is TGTGCCACCAGCAGTTTCAGACAGGGGGGTCGGGATGAGCAGTTCTTC. It yields the protein CATSSFRQGGRDEQFF.

On this clonotype: Relative to the germline gene, one junction end is altered; a read error may explain this. This chain connects TRBV11-2 to TRBJ2-2; TRBD2 aligns across 7 bases. Germline V gene lookup returns CDR1 SGHAT and CDR2 FQNNGV. CDR3 size: 12 residues. The CDR3 protein is CASSLVGGGLFF. DNA for the CDR3: TGTGCCAGCAGCTTAGTGGGCGGGGGGCTGTTTTTT. Full variable domain (outside the CDR3, taken from reference TRBV11-2 and TRBJ2-2): EAGVAQSPRYKIIEKRQSVAFWCNPISGHATLYWYQQILGQGPKLLIQFQNNGVVDDSQLPKDRFSAERLKGVDSTLKIQPAKLEDSAVYLCASSLVGGGLFFGEGSRLTVL.

This clonotype was seen ten or more times. This chain links TRBV5-1 with TRBJ2-1; TRBD2 matches 12 bases. The V and J ends lost 4 bases and 5 bases, in that order; junction bases with no gene match: 10. There are 17 residues in the CDR3. Germline loops: CDR1 SGHRS, CDR2 YFSETQ. In DNA form, the CDR3 reads TGCGCCAGCAGCGAGGGACTAGCGGGCTGGCCCAACAATGAGCAGTTCTTC. It translates to CASSEGLAGWPNNEQFF. The variable domain in full, completed from reference TRBV5-1 and TRBJ2-1, reads KAGVTQTPRYLIKTRGQQVTLSCSPISGHRSVSWYQQTPGQGLQFLFEYFSETQRNKGNFPGRFSGRQFSNSRSEMNVSTLELGDSALYLCASSEGLAGWPNNEQFFGPGTRLTVL.

Ten or more counts support this clonotype. CDR3: CSAREDYGYTF. The CDR3 DNA is TGCAGTGCTAGAGAGGACTATGGCTACACCTTC. The gene calls are TRBV20-1 and TRBJ1-2; D uncertain. CDR3 length: 11 residues. V lost 0 bases and J 3 bases, leaving 2 bases between the germline ends. Germline lookup yields CDR1 DFQATT and CDR2 SNEGSKA (reference sequence).

This clonotype occurred many times. A much larger clone sits a single nucleotide away, making a read error possible. The rearrangement uses TRBV5-8 and TRBJ2-7; either TRBD1 or TRBD2 may fit D (5 bases each). V lost 0 bases and J 2 bases, leaving 12 bases between the germline ends. The CDR3 extends over 15 amino acids. The germline V gene encodes CDR1 SGHTS and CDR2 YDEGEE. The CDR3 DNA reads as TGTGCCAGCAGCTTGGTAGGGGCGAGGGCCTACGAGCAGTACTTC. Translation: CASSLVGARAYEQYF.

This clonotype appeared many times. Its ends do not fully match the called genes, so a read error is possible. The V call is TRBV5-1, the J call TRBJ2-5; TRBD1 aligns across 7 bases. The CDR3 spans 15 residues. Germline-derived CDR1 and CDR2 are SGHRS and YFSETQ. The CDR3 sequence is CASNLGQSNSETQYF. The DNA for the CDR3 is TGCGCCAGCAACTTGGGACAGTCGAATTCAGAGACCCAGTACTTC.

This clonotype was picked up many times. A read error may account for a junction end that differs from germline. V and J are TRBV7-3 and TRBJ2-6; 7 bases are shared with TRBD1. Germline V gives CDR1 SGHTA, CDR2 FQGTGA. CDR3 length equals 15 residues. The CDR3 nucleotides read TGTGCCAGCAGCAGGGACAGCTCTGGGGCCAACGTCCTGCCTTTC. Encoded protein: CASSRDSSGANVLPF.

J is TRBJ1-1 and V is TRBV9, with a possible D match to TRBD1 (6 bases). Trimming cost V 4 bases and J 4 bases, with 17 bases left between them. The CDR3 spans 15 residues. CDR1 and CDR2 from the germline V gene are SGDLS and YYNGEE. Here the CDR3 reads CASSSVGGSGTEAFF. The CDR3 nucleotides are TGTGCCAGCAGCTCGGTGGGGGGCTCGGGCACTGAAGCTTTCTTT.

This clonotype was detected ten times or more. The chain employs TRBV15 and TRBJ2-7, with a tentative D call TRBD2 (5 bases). V was pared by 0 bases and J by 3 bases, with 15 bases between. The germline V gene encodes CDR1 LNHNV and CDR2 YYDKDF (reference sequence). This CDR3 is built from 16 residues. CDR3: CATSRDPGIGNYEQYF. The CDR3 region has the DNA TGTGCCACCAGCAGAGATCCCGGGATTGGAAACTACGAGCAGTACTTC.